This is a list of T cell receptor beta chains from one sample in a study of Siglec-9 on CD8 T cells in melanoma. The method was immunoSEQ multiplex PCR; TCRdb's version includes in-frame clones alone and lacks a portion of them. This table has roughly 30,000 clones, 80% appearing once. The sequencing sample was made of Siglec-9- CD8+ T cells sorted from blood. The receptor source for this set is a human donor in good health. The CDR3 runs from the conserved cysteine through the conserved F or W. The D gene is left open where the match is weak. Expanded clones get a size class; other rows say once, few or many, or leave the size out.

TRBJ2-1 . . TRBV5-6 TGTGCCAGCAGCTTGGAAGGGTCGGGTGAGCAGTTCTTC CASSLEGSGEQFF
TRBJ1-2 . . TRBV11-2 TGTGCCAGCAGCTCGCGGGACTGGCGGGACTCCTATGGCTACACCTTC CASSSRDWRDSYGYTF
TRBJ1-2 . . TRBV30 TGTGCCTGGAGTTTTTTGACAGGTCGAGGTGGCTACACCTTC CAWSFLTGRGGYTF
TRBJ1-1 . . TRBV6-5 TGTGCCAGCCGGCTACTTATGAACACTGAAGCTTTCTTT CASRLLMNTEAFF
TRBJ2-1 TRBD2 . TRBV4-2 TGTGCCAGCGGGGCTAGCGGACCCAATGAGCAGTTCTTC CASGASGPNEQFF
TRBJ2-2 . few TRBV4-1 TGCGCCAGCAGCTCGCCATCCTCCGGGGAGCTGTTTTTT CASSSPSSGELFF
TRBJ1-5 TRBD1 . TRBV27 TGTGCCAGCAGTGAAACGACAGGGGGCGGCAATCAGCCCCAGCATTTT CASSETTGGGNQPQHF
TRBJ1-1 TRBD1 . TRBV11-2 TGTGCCAGCAGCTTACGGGACAGGGGACCGCTTGTTGTGAACACTGAAGCTTTCTTT CASSLRDRGPLVVNTEAFF
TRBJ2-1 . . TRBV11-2 TGTGCCAGCAGCTTATGGCAAGGGCCCCGGGTGGATGAGCAGTTCTTC CASSLWQGPRVDEQFF
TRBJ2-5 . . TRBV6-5 TGTGCCAGCAGTTACCGGTCTGACCAAGAGACCCAGTACTTC CASSYRSDQETQYF
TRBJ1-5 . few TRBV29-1 TGCAGCGTTGGTGGGGGAAGCAATCAGCCCCAGCATTTT CSVGGGSNQPQHF
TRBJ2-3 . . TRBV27 TGTGCCAGCAGTTTGGCAAGCACAGATACGCAGTATTTT CASSLASTDTQYF
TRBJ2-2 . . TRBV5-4 TGTGCCAGCAGCTTTATGGACGGTGAGCTGTTTTTT CASSFMDGELFF
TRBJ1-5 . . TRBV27 TGTGCCAGCAGTTCCTCTGTCAATCAGCCCCAGCATTTT CASSSSVNQPQHF
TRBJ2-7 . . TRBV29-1 TGCAGCGCCATGACAGGGGAGGGATACGAGCAGTACTTC CSAMTGEGYEQYF
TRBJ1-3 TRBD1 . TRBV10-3 TGTGCCATCAGTCCCGGGACAGGGGGCGATTCCGGAAACACCATATATTTT CAISPGTGGDSGNTIYF
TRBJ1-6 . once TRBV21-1 TGTGCCAGCAGCAAATCGGAGGACCTTTTCAAACCCCTCCACTTT CASSKSEDLFKPLHF
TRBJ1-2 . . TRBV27 TGTGCCAGCAGTTTATCGGGGATCTCCAGCTATGGCTACACCTTC CASSLSGISSYGYTF
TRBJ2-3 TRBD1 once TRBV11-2 TGTGCCAGCAGCTTAGAGCCGGGACAGGATTGGTCAGATACGCAGTATTTT CASSLEPGQDWSDTQYF
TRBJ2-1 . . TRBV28 TGTGCCAGCAGTTTATTGTATAATGAGCAGTTCTTC CASSLLYNEQFF
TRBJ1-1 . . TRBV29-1 TGCAGCGTTGTAAGTCAGCGGATGAACACTGAAGCTTTCTTT CSVVSQRMNTEAFF
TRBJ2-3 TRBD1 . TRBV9 TGTGCGAGCACCGGGCAGGGGGACCACACAGATACGCAGTATTTT CASTGQGDHTDTQYF